Presented here are 8 T cell receptor beta chains from one specimen sequenced in a study of blood T cell repertoires in COVID-19. Repertoires were generated with immunoSEQ multiplex PCR, while TCRdb's copy carries only in-frame clones and drops some. Seen here are about 300,000 clones, roughly nine tenths observed once, and the top ten hold roughly 2.8%. Material for sequencing was PBMCs or T cells enriched from blood (not recorded which). Every receptor here comes from a woman between 50 and 59 years old who had been exposed to COVID-19.

In this sample, this clone turned up a few times. The genes are TRBV6-1 and TRBJ1-3; the D gene is possibly TRBD1 (5 bases). The CDR3 has 17 residues. Trimming removed 0 bases at V and 0 bases at J, with 12 bases between. Germline V gene sequence: CDR1 MNHNS, CDR2 SASEGT. CDR3 residues: CASSEALQGYSGNTIYF. CDR3 nucleotides: TGTGCCAGCAGTGAAGCGCTTCAGGGCTACTCTGGAAACACCATATATTTT.

This clone was observed a few times. The rearrangement uses TRBV2 and TRBJ2-2; TRBD2 agrees at 15 bases. V gave up 5 bases and J gave up 1 base; unmatched junction bases: 8. Germline lookup yields CDR1 SNHLY and CDR2 FYNNEI. CDR3 length: 19 residues. CDR3 coding DNA: TGTGCCAGCAGTCTACGCCCGGGACTAGCGGGGGGGAACACCGGGGAGCTGTTTTTT. Its translation: CASSLRPGLAGGNTGELFF.

The chain combines TRBV15 with TRBJ2-7; a weak D match, TRBD1 (6 bases). The ends were cut back, 4 bases at V and 4 bases at J, with 17 bases in the middle. The CDR3 covers 15 residues. The V gene's germline CDR1 is LNHNV and CDR2 YYDKDF (reference sequence). CDR3 in DNA: TGTGCCACCAGCATCGGGAAAAAAGGGGGATACGAGCAGTACTTC. It encodes CATSIGKKGGYEQYF. The variable domain in full, with the rest retrieved from reference TRBV15 and TRBJ2-7, is DAMVIQNPRYQVTQFGKPVTLSCSQTLNHNVMYWYQQKSSQAPKLLFHYYDKDFNNEADTPDNFQSRRPNTSFCFLDIRSPGLGDTAMYLCATSIGKKGGYEQYFGPGTRLTVT.

The chain combines TRBV5-1 with TRBJ1-2; 8 nucleotides agree with TRBD1. CDR3 length equals 17 residues. The V gene end was trimmed by 0 bases and the J gene end by 3 bases; junction bases not matched to a gene: 10. Germline values: CDR1 SGHRS, CDR2 YFSETQ. The DNA of the CDR3 is TGCGCCAGCAGCTTGGGGGTAGCTCAGGGGGCGTACTATGGCTACACCTTC. It codes for CASSLGVAQGAYYGYTF.

This chain links TRBV18 with TRBJ1-3; weak D call: TRBD1 (5 bases). Looked up from germline, CDR1 is KGHSH and CDR2 is LQKENI. The ends were cut back, 6 bases at V and 0 bases at J, with 15 bases in the middle. CDR3 size: 16 residues. The CDR3 here is CASSRTGATSGNTIYF. CDR3 sequence (DNA): TGTGCCAGCTCGCGAACAGGTGCCACCTCTGGAAACACCATATATTTT.

There are a few counts of this clone. The V call is TRBV20-1, the J call TRBJ2-5; weak D call: TRBD2 (6 bases). Trimming cost V 3 bases and J 4 bases, with 15 bases left between them. There are 14 residues in the CDR3. The V gene's germline CDR1 is DFQATT and CDR2 SNEGSKA (reference sequence). CDR3 residues: CSASSALGGETQYF. The CDR3 bases are TGCAGTGCTAGTAGCGCGCTCGGGGGAGAGACCCAGTACTTC.

V is TRBV29-1 and J is TRBJ2-2; 8 bases match TRBD1. Germline V gene data show CDR1 as SQVTM and CDR2 as ANQGSEA. Trimming cost V 5 bases and J 6 bases; bases outside gene matches: 5. The CDR3 sequence is 13 residues long. In nucleotides, the CDR3 is TGCAGCGTTAATCAGGGGGCGGCCGGGGAGCTGTTTTTT. Translation gives CSVNQGAAGELFF.

The chain uses TRBV11-2 and TRBJ1-1; TRBD1 might be the D (5 bases). V was cut by 4 bases and J by 3 bases, with 12 bases left in between. The CDR3 has 14 amino acids. The germline V gene has CDR1 SGHAT and CDR2 FQNNGV. This chain's CDR3 is CASSSQGRYTEAFF. CDR3 nucleotides: TGTGCCAGCAGCTCCCAGGGCAGGTACACTGAAGCTTTCTTT. Based on the CDR3 plus reference TRBV11-2 and TRBJ1-1, the full variable domain is EAGVAQSPRYKIIEKRQSVAFWCNPISGHATLYWYQQILGQGPKLLIQFQNNGVVDDSQLPKDRFSAERLKGVDSTLKIQPAKLEDSAVYLCASSSQGRYTEAFFGQGTRLTVV.